These T cell receptor beta chains were read from a single sample in a study of cytomegalovirus exposure and HLA in healthy donors. TCRdb's table, derived via immunoSEQ multiplex PCR, lists solely in-frame clones and lacks some. The data show 110,000 to 150,000 clones, with 84% seen just once and about 1.5% held by the top ten. Sequencing was done on a sample of PBMCs. Every receptor here comes from a young woman in good health and CMV-seronegative. CDR3s include the opening cysteine and the closing phenylalanine or tryptophan. The D gene is left open where the match is weak. For some rows the clone size is stated as once, few or many, or as a class when expanded; others skip it.

d_call: -; j_call: TRBJ2-3; clone_size: few; v_call: TRBV5-6; cdr3_aa: CASSLTSTDTQYF; cdr3_nt: TGTGCCAGCAGCTTGACTAGCACAGATACGCAGTATTTT
d_call: TRBD2; j_call: TRBJ2-1; clone_size: -; v_call: TRBV7-9; cdr3_aa: CASSSPPRRGDNEQFF; cdr3_nt: TGTGCCAGCAGCTCCCCCCCTAGGCGGGGGGACAATGAGCAGTTCTTC
d_call: -; j_call: TRBJ1-2; clone_size: few; v_call: TRBV19; cdr3_aa: CASSMGRGRDYGYTF; cdr3_nt: TGTGCCAGTAGTATGGGCAGGGGAAGAGACTATGGCTACACCTTC
d_call: TRBD1; j_call: TRBJ1-5; clone_size: -; v_call: TRBV7-9; cdr3_aa: CASSLATGRGNQPQHF; cdr3_nt: TGTGCCAGCAGCCTAGCGACAGGGAGAGGCAATCAGCCCCAGCATTTT
d_call: -; j_call: TRBJ2-7; clone_size: -; v_call: TRBV28; cdr3_aa: CASSLVGLSYEQYF; cdr3_nt: TGTGCCAGCAGTTTGGTGGGACTCTCCTACGAGCAGTACTTC
d_call: -; j_call: TRBJ2-3; clone_size: -; v_call: TRBV18; cdr3_aa: CASSPPINTDTQYF; cdr3_nt: TGTGCCAGCTCACCACCTATTAACACAGATACGCAGTATTTT
d_call: -; j_call: TRBJ2-6; clone_size: -; v_call: TRBV9; cdr3_aa: CATTTTTAVSGANVLTF; cdr3_nt: TGTGCCACCACGACTACAACCGCCGTCTCTGGGGCCAACGTCCTGACTTTC
d_call: -; j_call: TRBJ1-4; clone_size: -; v_call: TRBV2; cdr3_aa: CASMYSYNEKLFF; cdr3_nt: TGTGCCAGCATGTACAGCTACAATGAAAAACTGTTTTTT
d_call: -; j_call: TRBJ2-2; clone_size: once; v_call: TRBV10-3; cdr3_aa: CAITSGKLTGELFF; cdr3_nt: TGTGCCATCACGTCGGGGAAGCTCACCGGGGAGCTGTTTTTT
d_call: TRBD1; j_call: TRBJ2-7; clone_size: -; v_call: TRBV4-2; cdr3_aa: CTSSQDSRTGSIEQYF; cdr3_nt: TGTACCAGCAGCCAAGATTCGAGGACAGGGTCCATCGAGCAGTACTTC
d_call: -; j_call: TRBJ1-2; clone_size: -; v_call: TRBV9; cdr3_aa: CASSVVPGKDYGYTF; cdr3_nt: TGTGCCAGCAGCGTAGTACCAGGGAAAGACTATGGCTACACCTTC
d_call: -; j_call: TRBJ1-1; clone_size: -; v_call: TRBV5-1; cdr3_aa: CASSLESMNTEAFF; cdr3_nt: TGCGCCAGCAGCTTGGAGAGTATGAACACTGAAGCTTTCTTT
d_call: -; j_call: TRBJ1-2; clone_size: -; v_call: TRBV5-6; cdr3_aa: CASSLDTGGYTF; cdr3_nt: TGTGCCAGCAGCTTGGATACTGGTGGCTACACCTTC
d_call: TRBD1; j_call: TRBJ1-2; clone_size: -; v_call: TRBV7-9; cdr3_aa: CASSLAGDRPNYGYTF; cdr3_nt: TGTGCCAGCAGCTTAGCGGGGGACAGACCTAACTATGGCTACACCTTC
d_call: TRBD1; j_call: TRBJ1-2; clone_size: -; v_call: TRBV5-6; cdr3_aa: CASSSGQGVGGYTF; cdr3_nt: TGTGCCAGCAGCTCGGGACAGGGGGTAGGTGGCTACACCTTC
d_call: -; j_call: TRBJ1-5; clone_size: few; v_call: TRBV7-9; cdr3_aa: CASSLGGGSNQPQHF; cdr3_nt: TGTGCCAGCAGCTTAGGGGGAGGGAGCAATCAGCCCCAGCATTTT
d_call: TRBD2; j_call: TRBJ2-1; clone_size: few; v_call: TRBV5-4; cdr3_aa: CASSLVLAGGNNEQFF; cdr3_nt: TGTGCCAGCAGCTTGGTGCTAGCGGGGGGCAACAATGAGCAGTTCTTC
d_call: -; j_call: TRBJ2-2; clone_size: -; v_call: TRBV4-2; cdr3_aa: CASSLLPPRGGMNTGELFF; cdr3_nt: TGTGCCAGCAGCCTTCTCCCCCCTCGGGGAGGTATGAACACCGGGGAGCTGTTTTTT
d_call: -; j_call: TRBJ1-6; clone_size: -; v_call: TRBV5-1; cdr3_aa: CASSQSGYNSPLHF; cdr3_nt: TGCGCCAGCTCCCAATCCGGGTATAATTCACCCCTCCACTTT
d_call: -; j_call: TRBJ2-7; clone_size: -; v_call: TRBV4-2; cdr3_aa: CASSQEVGGGTPYEQYF; cdr3_nt: TGTGCCAGCAGCCAAGAGGTAGGGGGGGGGACCCCCTACGAGCAGTACTTC
d_call: -; j_call: TRBJ2-4; clone_size: -; v_call: TRBV6-1; cdr3_aa: CASSGWGGANIQYF; cdr3_nt: TGTGCCAGCAGTGGGTGGGGGGGGGCAAACATTCAGTACTTC
d_call: TRBD1; j_call: TRBJ1-2; clone_size: -; v_call: TRBV9; cdr3_aa: CASSVSQGASGYTF; cdr3_nt: TGTGCCAGCAGCGTTTCGCAGGGGGCGTCAGGCTACACCTTC
d_call: -; j_call: TRBJ2-4; clone_size: -; v_call: TRBV4-3; cdr3_aa: CASSQDGASKNIQYF; cdr3_nt: TGCGCCAGCAGCCAAGACGGTGCATCCAAAAACATTCAGTACTTC
d_call: -; j_call: TRBJ2-2; clone_size: -; v_call: TRBV10-3; cdr3_aa: CAISRGNTGELFF; cdr3_nt: TGTGCCATCAGTCGGGGGAACACCGGGGAGCTGTTTTTT
d_call: -; j_call: TRBJ1-6; clone_size: -; v_call: TRBV9; cdr3_aa: CASSVRERNSPLHF; cdr3_nt: TGTGCCAGCAGCGTCCGGGAAAGGAATTCACCCCTCCACTTT
d_call: -; j_call: TRBJ2-1; clone_size: -; v_call: TRBV11-2; cdr3_aa: CASGGWQSYNEQFF; cdr3_nt: TGTGCCAGCGGGGGCTGGCAGTCCTACAATGAGCAGTTCTTC
d_call: -; j_call: TRBJ2-5; clone_size: -; v_call: TRBV7-9; cdr3_aa: CASSPQGSPHRGTQYF; cdr3_nt: TGTGCCAGCAGCCCTCAGGGATCTCCGCATAGGGGGACCCAGTACTTC
d_call: -; j_call: TRBJ1-1; clone_size: -; v_call: TRBV5-3; cdr3_aa: CARSPDRNTEAFF; cdr3_nt: TGTGCCAGAAGTCCCGACAGGAACACTGAAGCTTTCTTT
d_call: -; j_call: TRBJ2-5; clone_size: -; v_call: TRBV2; cdr3_aa: CASSDRGIGTTQYF; cdr3_nt: TGTGCCAGCAGTGATCGGGGGATCGGTACGACCCAGTACTTC
d_call: TRBD1; j_call: TRBJ2-1; clone_size: -; v_call: TRBV18; cdr3_aa: CASSPLQGAFYNEQFF; cdr3_nt: TGTGCCAGCTCACCGCTACAGGGGGCGTTTTACAATGAGCAGTTCTTC
d_call: -; j_call: TRBJ2-3; clone_size: few; v_call: TRBV7-3; cdr3_aa: CASSSHRVDTQYF; cdr3_nt: TGTGCCAGCAGCTCACACAGGGTCGATACGCAGTATTTT
d_call: -; j_call: TRBJ1-2; clone_size: few; v_call: TRBV5-4; cdr3_aa: CASSLQGSVHGYTF; cdr3_nt: TGTGCCAGCAGCTTACAGGGAAGCGTTCACGGCTACACCTTC
d_call: -; j_call: TRBJ1-1; clone_size: few; v_call: TRBV11-3; cdr3_aa: CASSLDSSGGTEAFF; cdr3_nt: TGTGCCAGCAGCTTAGATTCATCGGGGGGCACTGAAGCTTTCTTT
d_call: -; j_call: TRBJ2-3; clone_size: -; v_call: TRBV18; cdr3_aa: CASSPRTASTDTQYF; cdr3_nt: TGTGCCAGCTCACCACGGACAGCTAGCACAGATACGCAGTATTTT
d_call: TRBD1; j_call: TRBJ1-2; clone_size: -; v_call: TRBV18; cdr3_aa: CASSPGAGQGSGYTF; cdr3_nt: TGTGCCAGCTCACCAGGGGCCGGACAGGGTTCCGGCTACACCTTC
d_call: -; j_call: TRBJ2-7; clone_size: -; v_call: TRBV5-1; cdr3_aa: CASSPPGAYEQYF; cdr3_nt: TGCGCCAGCAGCCCCCCTGGGGCATACGAGCAGTACTTC
d_call: TRBD2; j_call: TRBJ2-1; clone_size: -; v_call: TRBV7-8; cdr3_aa: CASSLTPGGSYNEQFF; cdr3_nt: TGTGCCAGCAGCTTAACTCCGGGGGGGTCCTACAATGAGCAGTTCTTC
d_call: -; j_call: TRBJ1-1; clone_size: -; v_call: TRBV5-1; cdr3_aa: CASSLFGGRGTEAFF; cdr3_nt: TGCGCCAGCAGCTTGTTTGGAGGGAGGGGAACTGAAGCTTTCTTT
d_call: -; j_call: TRBJ1-1; clone_size: -; v_call: TRBV7-3; cdr3_aa: CASSLYPPRPGTVSVRNTEAFF; cdr3_nt: TGTGCCAGCAGCTTATACCCACCGAGACCAGGTACGGTTTCGGTTAGGAACACTGAAGCTTTCTTT
d_call: -; j_call: TRBJ2-1; clone_size: once; v_call: TRBV10-2; cdr3_aa: CASRKSNYLGSRGNEQFF; cdr3_nt: TGCGCCAGCAGGAAGTCCAATTACCTGGGTTCTAGGGGGAATGAGCAGTTCTTC